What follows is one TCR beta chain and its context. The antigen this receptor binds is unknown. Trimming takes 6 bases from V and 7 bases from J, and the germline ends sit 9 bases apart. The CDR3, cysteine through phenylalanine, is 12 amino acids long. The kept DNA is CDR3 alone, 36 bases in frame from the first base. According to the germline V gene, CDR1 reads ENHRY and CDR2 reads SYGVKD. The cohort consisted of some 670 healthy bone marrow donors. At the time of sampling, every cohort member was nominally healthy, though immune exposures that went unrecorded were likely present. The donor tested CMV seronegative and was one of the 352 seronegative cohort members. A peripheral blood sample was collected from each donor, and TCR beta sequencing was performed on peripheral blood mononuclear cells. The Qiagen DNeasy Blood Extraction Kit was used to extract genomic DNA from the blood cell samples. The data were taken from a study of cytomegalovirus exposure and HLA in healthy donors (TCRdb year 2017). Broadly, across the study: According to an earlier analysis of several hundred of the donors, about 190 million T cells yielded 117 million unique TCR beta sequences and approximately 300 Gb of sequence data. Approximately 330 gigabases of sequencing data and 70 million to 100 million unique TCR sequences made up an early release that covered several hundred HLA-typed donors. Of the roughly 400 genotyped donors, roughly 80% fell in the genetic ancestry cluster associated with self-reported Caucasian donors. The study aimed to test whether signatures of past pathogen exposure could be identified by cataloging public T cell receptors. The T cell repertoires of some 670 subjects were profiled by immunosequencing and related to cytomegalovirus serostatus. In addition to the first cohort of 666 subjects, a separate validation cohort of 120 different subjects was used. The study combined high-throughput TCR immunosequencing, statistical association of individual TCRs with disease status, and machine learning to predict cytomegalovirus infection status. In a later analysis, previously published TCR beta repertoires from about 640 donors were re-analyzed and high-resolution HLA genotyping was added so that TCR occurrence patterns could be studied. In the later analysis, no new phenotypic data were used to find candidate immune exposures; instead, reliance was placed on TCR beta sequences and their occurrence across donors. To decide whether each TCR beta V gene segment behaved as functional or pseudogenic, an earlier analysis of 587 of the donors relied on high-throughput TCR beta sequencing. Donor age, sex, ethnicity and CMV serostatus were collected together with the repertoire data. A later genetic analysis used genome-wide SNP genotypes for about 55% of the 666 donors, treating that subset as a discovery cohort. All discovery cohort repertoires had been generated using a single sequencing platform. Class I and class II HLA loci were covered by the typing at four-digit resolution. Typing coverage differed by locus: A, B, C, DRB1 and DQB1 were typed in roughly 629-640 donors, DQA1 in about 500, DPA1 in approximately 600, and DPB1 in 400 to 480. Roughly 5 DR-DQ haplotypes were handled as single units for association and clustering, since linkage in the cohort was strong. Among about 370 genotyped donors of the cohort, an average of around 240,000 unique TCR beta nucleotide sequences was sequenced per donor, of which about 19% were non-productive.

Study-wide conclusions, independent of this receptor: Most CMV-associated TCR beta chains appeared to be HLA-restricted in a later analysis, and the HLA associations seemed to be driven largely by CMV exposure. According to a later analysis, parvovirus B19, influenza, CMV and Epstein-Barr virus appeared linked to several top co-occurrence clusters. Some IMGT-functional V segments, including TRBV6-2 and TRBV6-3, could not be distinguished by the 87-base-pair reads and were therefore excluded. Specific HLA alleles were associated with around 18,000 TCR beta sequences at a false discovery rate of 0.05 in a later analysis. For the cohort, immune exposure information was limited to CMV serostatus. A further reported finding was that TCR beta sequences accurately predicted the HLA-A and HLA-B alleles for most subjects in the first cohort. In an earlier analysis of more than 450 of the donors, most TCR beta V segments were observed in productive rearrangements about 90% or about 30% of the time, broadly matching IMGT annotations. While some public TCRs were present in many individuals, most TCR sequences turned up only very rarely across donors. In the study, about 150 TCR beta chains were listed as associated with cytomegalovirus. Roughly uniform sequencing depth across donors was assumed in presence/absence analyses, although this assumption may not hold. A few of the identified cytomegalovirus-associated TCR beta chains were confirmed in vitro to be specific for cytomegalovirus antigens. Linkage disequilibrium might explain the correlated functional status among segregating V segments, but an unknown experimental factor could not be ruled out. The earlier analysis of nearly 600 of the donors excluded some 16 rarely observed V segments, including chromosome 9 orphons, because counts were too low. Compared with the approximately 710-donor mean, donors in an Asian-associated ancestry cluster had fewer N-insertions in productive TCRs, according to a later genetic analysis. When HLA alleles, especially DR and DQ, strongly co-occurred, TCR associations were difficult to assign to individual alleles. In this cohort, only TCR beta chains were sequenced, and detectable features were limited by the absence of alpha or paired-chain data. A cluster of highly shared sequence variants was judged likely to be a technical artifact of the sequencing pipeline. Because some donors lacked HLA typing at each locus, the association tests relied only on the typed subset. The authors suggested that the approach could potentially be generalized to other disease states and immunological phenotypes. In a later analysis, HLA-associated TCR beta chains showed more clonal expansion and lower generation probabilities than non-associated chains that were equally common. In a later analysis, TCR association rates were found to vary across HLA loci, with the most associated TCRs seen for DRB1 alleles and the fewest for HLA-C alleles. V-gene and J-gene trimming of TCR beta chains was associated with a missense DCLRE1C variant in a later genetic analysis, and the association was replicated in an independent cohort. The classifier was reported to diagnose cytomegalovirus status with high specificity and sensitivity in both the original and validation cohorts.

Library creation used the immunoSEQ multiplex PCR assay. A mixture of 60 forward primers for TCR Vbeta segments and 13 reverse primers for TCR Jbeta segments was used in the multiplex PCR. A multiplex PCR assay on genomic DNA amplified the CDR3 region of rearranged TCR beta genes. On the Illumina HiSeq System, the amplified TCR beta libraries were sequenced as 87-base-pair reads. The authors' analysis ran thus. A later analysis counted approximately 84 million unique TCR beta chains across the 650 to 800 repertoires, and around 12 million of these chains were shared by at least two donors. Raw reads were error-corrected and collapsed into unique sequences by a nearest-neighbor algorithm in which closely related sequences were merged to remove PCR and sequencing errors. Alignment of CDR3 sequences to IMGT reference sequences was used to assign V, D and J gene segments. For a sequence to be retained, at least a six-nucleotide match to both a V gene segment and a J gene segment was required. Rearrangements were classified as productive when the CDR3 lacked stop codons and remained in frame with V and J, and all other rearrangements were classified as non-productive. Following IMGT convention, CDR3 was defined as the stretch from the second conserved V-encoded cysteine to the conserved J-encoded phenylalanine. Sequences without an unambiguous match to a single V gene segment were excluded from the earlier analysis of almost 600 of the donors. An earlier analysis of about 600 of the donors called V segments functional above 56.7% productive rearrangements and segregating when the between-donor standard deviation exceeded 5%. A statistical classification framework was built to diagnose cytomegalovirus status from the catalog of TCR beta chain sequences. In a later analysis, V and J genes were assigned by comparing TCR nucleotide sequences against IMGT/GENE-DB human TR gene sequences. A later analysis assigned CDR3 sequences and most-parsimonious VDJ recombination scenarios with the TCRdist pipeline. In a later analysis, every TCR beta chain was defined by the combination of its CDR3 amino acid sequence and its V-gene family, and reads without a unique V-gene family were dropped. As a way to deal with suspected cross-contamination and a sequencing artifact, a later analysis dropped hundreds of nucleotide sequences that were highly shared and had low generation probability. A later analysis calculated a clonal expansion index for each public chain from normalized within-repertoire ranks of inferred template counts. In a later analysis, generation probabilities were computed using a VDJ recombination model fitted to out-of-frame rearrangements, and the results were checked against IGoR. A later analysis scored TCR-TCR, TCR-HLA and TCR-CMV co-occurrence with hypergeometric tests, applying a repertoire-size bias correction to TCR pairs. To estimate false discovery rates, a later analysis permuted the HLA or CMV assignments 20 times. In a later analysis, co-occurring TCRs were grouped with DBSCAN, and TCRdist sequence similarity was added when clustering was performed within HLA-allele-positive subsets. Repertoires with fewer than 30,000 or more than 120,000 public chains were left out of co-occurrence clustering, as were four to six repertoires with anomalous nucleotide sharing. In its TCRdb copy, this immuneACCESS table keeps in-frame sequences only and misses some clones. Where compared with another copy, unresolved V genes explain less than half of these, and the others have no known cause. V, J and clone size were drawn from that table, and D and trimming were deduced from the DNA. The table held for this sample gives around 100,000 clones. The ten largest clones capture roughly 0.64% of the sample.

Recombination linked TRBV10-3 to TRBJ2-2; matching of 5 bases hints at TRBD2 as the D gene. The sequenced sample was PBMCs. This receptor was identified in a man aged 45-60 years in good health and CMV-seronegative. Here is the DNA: TGTGCCATCAGGGACTTATACGGGGAGCTGTTTTTT. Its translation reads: CAIRDLYGELFF.